The present TCR beta chain was sequenced within a study of Graves' ophthalmopathy and Graves' hyperthyroidism. V shed 7 bases, J shed 1 base, and the junction held 4 bases outside the gene matches. Germline V gene data show CDR1 as SNHLY and CDR2 as FYNNEI. The CDR3 consists of 14 residues. Transcripts of RNA were the source for amplifying TCR beta CDR3 regions. Investigators did first-round RT-PCR with HTBI primers, then second-round multiplex PCR. TCRdb processed the multiplex PCR reads anew with MiXCR; each CDR3 protein has one entry. There are about 400,000 distinct CDR3 sequences in the sample; just over 15% occur only once, and approximately 7% lies in the top ten. In this sample, this clonotype turned up many times.

This receptor was obtained from a woman under 30 with stable Graves' hyperthyroidism. The sequenced sample was peripheral blood. The chain joins TRBV2 to TRBJ1-5, with 7 bases identical to TRBD1. CDR3 residues: CASKMTGSNQPQHF. The CDR3 DNA is TGTGCCAGCAAGATGACAGGGAGCAATCAGCCCCAGCATTTT.